The clone carrying this TCR beta chain was observed a few times. What it binds is unknown. CDR1 and CDR2 from the germline V gene are SGHTA and FQGNSA. The CDR3 consists of 16 residues. V was pared by 3 bases and J by 10 bases, with 23 bases between. Making TCR cDNA involved 5'RACE template switching, which added UMIs and a universal primer site. TCRdb processed the 5' RACE reads anew with MiXCR; each CDR3 protein has one entry. The sample has under 400,000 distinct CDR3 sequences, around 13% seen once; the top ten hold 3.2%. This entry comes from a study of T cells after yellow fever vaccination. Notes on the study in general: Reappearance after the booster was seen for most primary-vaccination clones, at around 95% CD4 and 80% to 90% CD8.

This receptor was obtained from a man aged 18 to 29 who received the YFV17D yellow fever vaccine. The chain combines TRBV7-2 with TRBJ2-3; D is possibly TRBD2 (5 bases). The source was CD4+ T cells sorted from PBMCs, collected 15 days after the yellow fever booster vaccination. The CDR3, as DNA: TGTGCCAGCAGCTTCATAAGCGGAGGAGAGTCAGTCCCGCAGTATTTT. It yields the protein CASSFISGGESVPQYF. The full variable domain, completed using reference TRBV7-2 and TRBJ2-3, is GAGVSQSPSNKVTEKGKDVELRCDPISGHTALYWYRQSLGQGLEFLIYFQGNSAPDKSGLPSDRFSAERTGGSVSTLTIQRTQQEDSAVYLCASSFISGGESVPQYFGPGTRLTVL.